This TCR beta chain is drawn from a study of response to subunit inactivated influenza vaccine. This clonotype was recorded a few times. Trimming removed 4 bases from V and 4 bases from J; junction bases left unmatched: 9. Germline CDR1 and CDR2: SGHDT and YYEEEE. This CDR3 is built from 16 residues. Via MiXCR, TCRdb re-called the RT-PCR reads, giving one row per CDR3 protein. The table lists around 760,000 distinct CDR3 sequences, about 14% of them singletons. V gene TRBV5-6 combines with J gene TRBJ2-7, with 12 bases matching TRBD1. The sample consisted of PBMCs from blood, taken approximately 15 days before vaccination. The sequence came from a man aged 50 to 59 who received an inactivated influenza vaccine. The CDR3 DNA sequence: TGTGCCAGCAGCAACCTCCGGGACAGGGGGCGGTACGAGCAGTACTTC. It translates to CASSNLRDRGRYEQYF.